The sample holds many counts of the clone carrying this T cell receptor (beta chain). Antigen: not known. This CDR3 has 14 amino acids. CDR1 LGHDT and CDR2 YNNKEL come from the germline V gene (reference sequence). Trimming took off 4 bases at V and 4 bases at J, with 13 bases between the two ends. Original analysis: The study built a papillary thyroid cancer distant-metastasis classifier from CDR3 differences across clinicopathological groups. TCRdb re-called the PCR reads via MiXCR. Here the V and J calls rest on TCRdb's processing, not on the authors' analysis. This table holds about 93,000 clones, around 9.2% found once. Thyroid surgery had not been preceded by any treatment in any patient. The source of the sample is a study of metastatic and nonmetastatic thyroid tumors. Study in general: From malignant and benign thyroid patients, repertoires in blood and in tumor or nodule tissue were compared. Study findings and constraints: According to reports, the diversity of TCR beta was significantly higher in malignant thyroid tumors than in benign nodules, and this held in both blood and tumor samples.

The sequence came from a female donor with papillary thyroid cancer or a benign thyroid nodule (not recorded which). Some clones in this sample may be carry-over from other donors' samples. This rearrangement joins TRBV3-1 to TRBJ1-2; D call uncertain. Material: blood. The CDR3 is CASSPTWGIYGYTF. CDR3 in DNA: TGTGCCAGCAGCCCCACCTGGGGAATCTATGGCTACACCTTC.